These 15 T cell receptor beta chains were sequenced from one sample in a study of tumor and adjacent non-tumor tissue in lung cancer. The library came from three nested PCR rounds adapted from ARM-PCR protocols. TCRdb itself ran the multiplex PCR reads through MiXCR, one entry per CDR3 protein. This table holds more than 60,000 distinct CDR3 sequences, 76% found once. This sample's RNA came from whole unsorted tissue. This non-tumor lung sample came from over 3 cm beyond the tumor edge. The sequenced sample was distant non-tumor lung tissue. Receptors originate from a man in his sixties with non-small cell lung cancer.

CDR3 DNA: TGCAGCGTCGAGGGTACGGGGTACACTGAAGCTTTCTTT. It codes for CSVEGTGYTEAFF. The chain couples TRBV29-1 to TRBJ1-1; D remains unclear. Trimming cost V 6 bases and J 3 bases, with 14 bases left between them. Germline lookup yields CDR1 SQVTM and CDR2 ANQGSEA. The CDR3 contains 13 residues.

A word on this clonotype: It may be a read error: a sequence one base away is much more abundant. This rearrangement joins TRBV19 to TRBJ1-1; a weak D match, TRBD1 (5 bases). The germline CDR1 and CDR2 sequences are LNHDA and SQIVND (reference sequence). There are 16 residues in the CDR3. The CDR3 DNA reads TGTGTCAGTAGTTCCGGCTCATCTCAGGGTTTCTCTGGAGCTTTCTTT. This translates into CVSSSGSSQGFSGAFF.

This clonotype was counted ten times or more. The rearrangement joins TRBV10-3 to TRBJ2-2, with D tentatively TRBD1 (5 bases). CDR3 size: 12 residues. Looked up from germline, CDR1 is ENHRY and CDR2 is SYGVKD. V was pared by 3 bases and J by 9 bases, with 8 bases between. The CDR3 sequence is CAISDRDRELFF. DNA for the CDR3: TGTGCCATCAGTGACAGGGATAGGGAGCTGTTTTTT.

With respect to this clonotype: An end of the junction does not agree with germline; a read error may underlie this. This chain connects TRBV15 to TRBJ2-7, with TRBD1 identical over 7 bases. Germline CDR1 LNHNV, CDR2 YYDKDF (reference sequence). The length of the CDR3 is 16 residues. DNA of the CDR3: TGTGCCACCAGCGGAGATCTTGGGACAGCGTCCTACGAGCAGTACTTC. Encoded protein: CATSGDLGTASYEQYF.

This chain joins TRBV20-1 and TRBJ1-6; D gene ambiguous. CDR3 size: 15 residues. The V end lost 6 bases, the J end lost 9 bases, and 21 bases lay between the germline ends. Germline CDR1 and CDR2: DFQATT and SNEGSKA (reference sequence). Here the CDR3 reads CSALLTQWTGSPLHF. CDR3 bases: TGCAGTGCGCTCTTGACGCAGTGGACTGGTTCACCCCTCCACTTT.

To note about this clonotype: This could be a read error, since a much larger clone is one nucleotide away. The chain employs TRBV24-1 and TRBJ2-1, with 9 bases aligning to TRBD1. The germline V gene has CDR1 KGHDR and CDR2 SFDVKD. The junction had 8 bases not matched to a gene; V was cut back by 4 bases and J by 8 bases. There are 15 residues in the CDR3. The CDR3 loop is CATSEHRTGDYEQFF. The CDR3 DNA reads TGTGCCACCAGTGAACACAGGACAGGGGACTATGAGCAGTTCTTC.

Points on this clonotype: At one boundary the junction diverges from the germline segment, which might be a read error. The V and J genes are TRBV6-1 and TRBJ2-7, with no clear D. The CDR3 has 14 residues. Germline-derived CDR1 and CDR2 are MNHNS and SASEGT. CDR3 nucleotide sequence: TGTGCCAGGAGTGAAGCGCTAAGATCCCACGAGCAGTACTTC. It encodes CARSEALRSHEQYF.

With regard to this clonotype: One end of the junction varies from germline; a read error may be responsible. The chain carries TRBV11-1 and TRBJ2-2, with D unresolved. The CDR3 is 14 residues long. Germline CDR1 and CDR2: SGHAT and FQDESV (reference sequence). This CDR3 reads CASSNISGTRELFF. The CDR3 DNA reads TGTGCCAGCAGTAATATTAGTGGCACCAGGGAGCTGTTTTTT.

With regard to this clonotype: A much larger clone sits a single nucleotide away, making a read error possible. As DNA, the CDR3 is TGTGCCAGCAACCTAGGCCGGCATGAGGGGACCCAGTACTTC. This sequence encodes CASNLGRHEGTQYF. The chain has TRBV4-2 and TRBJ2-5, with D possibly matching TRBD2 (5 bases). The CDR3 consists of 14 residues. Trimming left V 7 bases short and J 7 bases short, with 19 bases between. The germline V gene encodes CDR1 LGHNA and CDR2 YNFKEQ.

Note on this clonotype: Germline and junction disagree at one end, which may indicate a read error. DNA for the CDR3: TGTGCCATAAGTGAACATGGGACTAGCGGGAGTGACTCTGGGGCCAACGTCCTGACCTTC. This gives the protein CAISEHGTSGSDSGANVLTF. The chain uses TRBV10-3 and TRBJ2-6; 14 bases align to TRBD2. The CDR3 spans 20 residues. Germline lookup yields CDR1 ENHRY and CDR2 SYGVKD.

This clonotype was recorded a few times. This sequence may be a read error, since a much larger clone differs from it by one base. The chain uses TRBV30 and TRBJ2-2; no definite D call. The germline V and J ends were trimmed by 2 bases and 6 bases, with 16 bases remaining between them. Germline V lookup: CDR1 GTSNPN, CDR2 SVGIG (reference sequence). The CDR3 sequence is 15 residues long. The CDR3: CAWSNYGAAAGELFF. The CDR3 DNA is TGTGCCTGGAGTAACTACGGCGCGGCTGCCGGGGAGCTGTTTTTT.

The V gene is TRBV6-5, the J gene TRBJ1-2; TRBD1 aligns across 10 bases. Germline CDR1 is MNHEY and CDR2 is SVGAGI. The J segment lost 8 bases and the V segment lost 9 bases, leaving 12 bases of the junction unmatched. The length of the CDR3 is 14 residues. The CDR3 loop is CASGGTGDECGYTF. CDR3 DNA: TGTGCCAGTGGAGGGACAGGGGACGAGTGCGGCTACACCTTC.

The count of this clonotype is one. One junction end does not reproduce the germline sequence, and a read error may be involved. V and J are TRBV6-5 and TRBJ2-4; possibly TRBD2 for D (5 bases). Germline assignment: CDR1 MNHEY and CDR2 SVGAGI. This CDR3 region has 15 residues. The CDR3 loop reads CAGSYNRGSGNIQYF. DNA for the CDR3: TGTGCCGGCAGTTATAACCGGGGTTCGGGGAACATTCAATACTTC.

Remarks on this clonotype: A junction end diverges from the germline sequence, so it may reflect a read error. The chain uses TRBV11-2 and TRBJ2-1; D remains unclear. Germline-derived CDR1 and CDR2 are SGHAT and FQNNGV. The CDR3 covers 15 residues. In DNA, the CDR3 is TGTGCCCGCACCACTCTCACAAGCCCCTACAATGAGCAGTCCTTC. Residues: CARTTLTSPYNEQSF.

Notes on this clonotype: The missing conserved phenylalanine or tryptophan at the end of this CDR3 makes a read error likely. The DNA is left out, because the CDR3 cannot be placed on it with certainty; the CDR3 is given as TCRdb lists it. The chain has TRBV11-1 and TRBJ2-5. In germline, CDR1 is SGHAT, CDR2 FQDESV (reference sequence). The CDR3 sequence runs 14 residues, both termini included. This CDR3 is CASSKGTYQETHYL.